The present TCR beta chain was sequenced within a study of naive and memory T cell subsets. Amplification of ligated cDNA took four PCR rounds with SP2 and nested alpha and beta constant primers. Blood and skin TCR RNA was reverse transcribed with alpha and beta constant primers. TCRdb passed the 5' RACE reads through MiXCR, listing each CDR3 protein once. The table includes 55,000 to 70,000 distinct CDR3 sequences, about 7% detected once. Germline-derived CDR1 and CDR2 are SNHLY and FYNNEI. The CDR3 has 12 residues. Trimming took 7 bases from V and 3 from J, leaving 8 bases between them. Many counts were recorded for this clonotype. The library had UMIs added by 3' ligation of an oligonucleotide to TCR cDNA. Cells were not sorted; total RNA input targeted roughly 1 to 1,100 ng.

The TCR comes from a male donor in good health. This chain joins TRBV2 and TRBJ2-3, with D possibly being TRBD2 (6 bases). For the CDR3, the DNA is TGTGCCAGCACCCGGGAGACAGATACGCAGTATTTT. Translation: CASTRETDTQYF.